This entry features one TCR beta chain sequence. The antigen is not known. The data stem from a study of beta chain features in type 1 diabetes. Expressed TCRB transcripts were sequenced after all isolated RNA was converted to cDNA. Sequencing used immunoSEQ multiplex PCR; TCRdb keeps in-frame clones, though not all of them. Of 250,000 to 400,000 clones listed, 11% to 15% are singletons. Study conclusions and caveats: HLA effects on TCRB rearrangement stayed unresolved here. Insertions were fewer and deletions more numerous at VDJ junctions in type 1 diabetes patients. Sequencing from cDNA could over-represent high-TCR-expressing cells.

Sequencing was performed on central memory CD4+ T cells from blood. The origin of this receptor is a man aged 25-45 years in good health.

CDR3 nucleotides: TGTGCCAGCAGTGAGGGACAGGGGGCGTGGGGCTACACCTTC. Its protein is CASSEGQGAWGYTF. V gene TRBV2 combines with J gene TRBJ1-2, with 12 bases aligning to TRBD1. Germline assignment: CDR1 SNHLY and CDR2 FYNNEI. V lost 3 bases and J lost 8; bases outside the gene matches: 4. The CDR3 covers 14 residues. Full variable domain (outside the CDR3, taken from reference TRBV2 and TRBJ1-2): EPEVTQTPSHQVTQMGQEVILRCVPISNHLYFYWYRQILGQKVEFLVSFYNNEISEKSEIFDDQFSVERPDGSNFTLKIRSTKLEDSAMYFCASSEGQGAWGYTFGSGTRLTVV.